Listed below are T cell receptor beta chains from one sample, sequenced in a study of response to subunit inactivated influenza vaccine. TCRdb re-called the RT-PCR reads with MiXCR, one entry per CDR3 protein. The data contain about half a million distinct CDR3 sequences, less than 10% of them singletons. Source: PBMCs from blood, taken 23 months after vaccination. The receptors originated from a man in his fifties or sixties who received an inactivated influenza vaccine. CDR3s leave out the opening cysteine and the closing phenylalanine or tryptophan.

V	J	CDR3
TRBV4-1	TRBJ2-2	ATRDTISDTGELF
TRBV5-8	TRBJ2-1	ASSVTGHSNNEQF
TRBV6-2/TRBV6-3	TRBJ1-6	ASSTLENSPLH
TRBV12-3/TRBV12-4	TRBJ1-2	ASSLASVSISYGYT
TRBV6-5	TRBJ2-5	ASSYGSGWTETQY
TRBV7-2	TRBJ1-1	ASSFQSGTEAF
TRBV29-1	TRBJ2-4	SGSGGENIQY
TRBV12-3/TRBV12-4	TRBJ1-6	ASSSTGGGVNSPLH
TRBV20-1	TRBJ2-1	SAQHLAVGGWNEQF
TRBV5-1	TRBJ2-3	ASSSGHASTDTQY
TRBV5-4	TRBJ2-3	ASSLQGSTDTQY
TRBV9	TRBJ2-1	ASSVATTKFWEQF
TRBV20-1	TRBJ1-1	SARTGGMNTEAF
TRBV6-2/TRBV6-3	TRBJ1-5	ASKQGQGAYQPQH
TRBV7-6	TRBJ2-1	ASSLGGSGRQGEQF
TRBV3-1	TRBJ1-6	ASSLRTGGFSPLH
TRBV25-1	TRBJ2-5	ASRFLETQY
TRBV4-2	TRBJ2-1	ASSFKAESTSEQF
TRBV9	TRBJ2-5	ASSVGVADGETQY
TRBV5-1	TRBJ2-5	ASSLGVAGGQETQY
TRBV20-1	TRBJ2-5	SAPEMGVETQY
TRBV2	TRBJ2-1	ASRLADRRDEQF
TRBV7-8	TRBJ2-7	ASLPFDGRDGQY